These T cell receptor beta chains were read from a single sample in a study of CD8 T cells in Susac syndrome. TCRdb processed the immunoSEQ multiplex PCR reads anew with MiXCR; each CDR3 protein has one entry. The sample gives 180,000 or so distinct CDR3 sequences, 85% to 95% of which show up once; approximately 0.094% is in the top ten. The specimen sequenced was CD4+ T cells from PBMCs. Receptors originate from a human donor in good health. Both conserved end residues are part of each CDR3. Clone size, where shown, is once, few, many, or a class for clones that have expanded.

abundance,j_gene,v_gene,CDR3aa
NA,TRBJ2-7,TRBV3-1,CASSQDHYEQYF
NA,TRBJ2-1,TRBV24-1,CATSDVGRTSGRDGEQFF
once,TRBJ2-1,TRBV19,CASSLGQSYNEQFF
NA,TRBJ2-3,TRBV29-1,CSVEVGGATDTQYF
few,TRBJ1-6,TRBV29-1,CSVGTGGNSPLHF
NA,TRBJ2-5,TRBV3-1,CASSNRGPSETQYF
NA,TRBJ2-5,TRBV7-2,CASSLNVGSGETQYF
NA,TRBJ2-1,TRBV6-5,CASRSQGSYNEQFF
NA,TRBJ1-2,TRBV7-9,CAVTNARNYGYTF
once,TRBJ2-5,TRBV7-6,CASSLEVFGLKYF
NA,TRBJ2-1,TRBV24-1,CATSKGPAEQFF
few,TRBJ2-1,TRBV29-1,CSVEDVGRVNEQFF
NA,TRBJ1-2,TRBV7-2,CASSRQGHYGYTF
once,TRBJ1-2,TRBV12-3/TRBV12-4,CASSFGSRGYTF
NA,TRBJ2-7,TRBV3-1,CASSQESFTTYEQYF
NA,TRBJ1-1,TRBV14,CASSQERKNTEAFF
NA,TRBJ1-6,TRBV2,CASSEYRGNSPLHF
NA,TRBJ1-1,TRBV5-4,CASSLLAWENTEAFF
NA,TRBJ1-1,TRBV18,CASSLSNRDAFF
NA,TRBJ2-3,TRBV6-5,CASISTATDTQYF
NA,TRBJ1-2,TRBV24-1,CATSAPGYGYTF
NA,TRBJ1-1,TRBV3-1,CASSHGADTEAFF
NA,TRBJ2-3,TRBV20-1,CSAPLQGASTDTQYF
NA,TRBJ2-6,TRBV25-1,CASSPGVAGANVLTF
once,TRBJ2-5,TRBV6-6,CASFRWGQETQYF
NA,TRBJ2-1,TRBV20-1,CSAGLANEQFF
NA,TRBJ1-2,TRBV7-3,CASSLGGQGNGYTF
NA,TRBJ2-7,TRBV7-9,CASSIIRDFYEQYF
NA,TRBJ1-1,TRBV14,CASSQDVVQPTEAFF
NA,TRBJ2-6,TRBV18,CASSPYTRRSGANVLTF
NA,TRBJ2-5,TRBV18,CASSPFGGEQETQYF
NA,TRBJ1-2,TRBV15,CATSSPDSRKTF
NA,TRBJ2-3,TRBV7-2,CASSLGQGTDTQYF
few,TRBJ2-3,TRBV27,CASSFVPPLSTDTQYF
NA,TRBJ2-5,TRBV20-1,CSASAQLETQYF
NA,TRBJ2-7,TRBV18,CASSPPIQGHEQYF
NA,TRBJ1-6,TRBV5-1,CASSLVGLSAGSPLHF